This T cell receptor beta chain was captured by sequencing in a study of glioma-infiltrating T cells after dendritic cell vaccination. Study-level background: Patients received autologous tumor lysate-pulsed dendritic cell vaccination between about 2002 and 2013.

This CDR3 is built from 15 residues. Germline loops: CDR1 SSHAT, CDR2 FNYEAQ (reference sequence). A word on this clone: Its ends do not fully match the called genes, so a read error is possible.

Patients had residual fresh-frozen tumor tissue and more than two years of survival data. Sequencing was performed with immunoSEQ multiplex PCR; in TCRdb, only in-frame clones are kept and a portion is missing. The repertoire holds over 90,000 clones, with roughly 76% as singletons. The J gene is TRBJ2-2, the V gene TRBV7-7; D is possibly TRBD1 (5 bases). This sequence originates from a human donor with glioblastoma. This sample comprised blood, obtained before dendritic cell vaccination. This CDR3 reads CASSLTTENTGELFF. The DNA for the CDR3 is TGTGCTAGCAGCCTCACGACAGAGAACACCGGGGAGCTGTTTTTT.